This T cell receptor (beta chain) stems from a study of cytomegalovirus exposure and HLA in healthy donors. General study results and limits: In a later analysis, parvovirus B19, influenza, CMV and Epstein-Barr virus appeared linked to several top co-occurrence clusters.

This CDR3 contains 15 residues. Germline assignment: CDR1 MRHNA and CDR2 SNTAGT. Trimming stripped 6 bases from V and 0 bases from J, with 13 bases between. Note on this clone: Its antigen is unidentified.

A multiplex PCR was run with 60 Vbeta primers and 13 Jbeta primers. TCRdb keeps only in-frame clones here, not all; method: immunoSEQ multiplex PCR. The sample shows around 190,000 clones, 84% of them seen only once. Sequences were obtained from PBMCs. The J gene is TRBJ2-3, the V gene TRBV6-4; tentatively, D is TRBD1 (6 bases). This clonotype was obtained from a girl between 2 and 10 years old in good health and CMV-seropositive. The CDR3 DNA sequence: TGTGCCAGCAGGCCGGACAGAACTAGCACAGATACGCAGTATTTT. This codes for CASRPDRTSTDTQYF.